Following are 32 T cell receptor beta chains from one sample sequenced in a study of cytomegalovirus exposure and HLA in healthy donors. PCR primers comprised 60 Vbeta and 13 Jbeta primers. Libraries were prepared by immunoSEQ multiplex PCR; TCRdb keeps only in-frame clonotypes and omits some of them. Of under 250,000 clones in the sample, around 85% were seen once. The source material was PBMCs. The receptors here all came from a woman aged 50 to 60 in good health and CMV-seronegative.

V and J are TRBV6-6 and TRBJ1-4; D call uncertain. The CDR3 has 14 amino acids. Germline V lookup: CDR1 MNHNY, CDR2 SVGAGI (reference sequence). V lost 7 bases and J 2 bases, leaving 11 bases between the germline ends. The CDR3 reads CASKRVTTNEKLFF. The CDR3 DNA is TGTGCCAGCAAGCGAGTGACGACTAATGAAAAACTGTTTTTT.

The genes are TRBV6-4 and TRBJ2-3; 12 nucleotides match TRBD2. Germline trimming cut 2 bases from V and 3 bases from J; bases unmatched to any gene: 6. This CDR3 comprises 17 residues. The germline V gene encodes CDR1 MRHNA and CDR2 SNTAGT. The CDR3 loop reads CASSDGPTSGSTDTQYF. The CDR3 DNA reads as TGTGCCAGCAGTGACGGCCCGACTAGCGGGAGTACAGATACGCAGTATTTT.

V usage is TRBV11-3 and J usage is TRBJ2-5, with 8 bases matching TRBD1. CDR1 and CDR2 (germline): SGHNT, YENEEA. CDR3 length: 15 amino acids. After removal of 1 base from V and 2 bases from J, the junction contained 3 bases not matched to a gene. The CDR3 reads CASSLGQGRQETQYF. CDR3 nucleotide sequence: TGTGCCAGCAGCTTAGGACAGGGGAGGCAAGAGACCCAGTACTTC.

In DNA form, the CDR3 reads TGTGCCAGCAGAAGCACAGGGGCCAATAATGAAAAACTGTTTTTT. Translated: CASRSTGANNEKLFF. This sequence joins TRBV28 and TRBJ1-4, with 7 bases fitting TRBD1. Germline values: CDR1 MDHEN, CDR2 SYDVKM. The V gene end was trimmed by 6 bases and the J gene end by 4 bases; junction bases not matched to a gene: 8. The CDR3 is 15 residues long. Supplemented by reference TRBV28 and TRBJ1-4, the full variable domain reads DVKVTQSSRYLVKRTGEKVFLECVQDMDHENMFWYRQDPGLGLRLIYFSYDVKMKEKGDIPEGYSVSREKKERFSLILESASTNQTSMYLCASRSTGANNEKLFFGSGTQLSVL.

This clone came up a few times. The chain has TRBV7-2 and TRBJ2-7, with TRBD1 matching over 8 bases. The ends lost 4 bases at V and 7 bases at J; junction bases unmatched: 9. The germline CDR1 and CDR2 sequences are SGHTA and FQGNSA. This CDR3 contains 14 residues. This CDR3 is CASSSLDRVGEQYF. For the CDR3, the DNA is TGTGCCAGCAGCTCCCTGGACAGGGTGGGTGAGCAGTACTTC.

The chain couples TRBV19 to TRBJ2-3; 10 positions match TRBD2. This CDR3 contains 14 residues. CDR1 and CDR2 (germline): LNHDA, SQIVND (reference sequence). Unmatched junction bases numbered 8, after V lost 8 bases and J lost 6 bases. CDR3 region: CASSGLAVFDTQYF. CDR3 DNA sequence: TGTGCCAGTTCTGGACTAGCGGTTTTTGATACGCAGTATTTT.

The chain joins TRBV19 to TRBJ1-2, with no clear D. CDR1 and CDR2 from the germline V gene are LNHDA and SQIVND (reference sequence). The CDR3 covers 14 residues. V was pared by 3 bases and J by 2 bases, with 10 bases between. The CDR3 coding sequence is TGTGCCAGTAGTATTGCAAGCGGCAACTATGGCTACACCTTC. Translated, it gives CASSIASGNYGYTF.

V is TRBV28 and J is TRBJ2-2, with a possible D match to TRBD2 (5 bases). This CDR3 comprises 16 residues. Germline CDR1 reads MDHEN; CDR2 reads SYDVKM. V lost 4 bases, J lost 1 base, and 13 bases lay in between. DNA for the CDR3: TGTGCCAGCAGTTCGCAAACTAGTCTGAACACCGGGGAGCTGTTTTTT. It yields the protein CASSSQTSLNTGELFF. The full variable domain, rest sourced from reference TRBV28 and TRBJ2-2, is DVKVTQSSRYLVKRTGEKVFLECVQDMDHENMFWYRQDPGLGLRLIYFSYDVKMKEKGDIPEGYSVSREKKERFSLILESASTNQTSMYLCASSSQTSLNTGELFFGEGSRLTVL.

Regarding this clone: The same CDR3 is also encoded by other DNA sequences in this sample. This chain connects TRBV7-9 to TRBJ1-1, with TRBD1 identical over 7 bases. The trim removed 4 bases at V and 1 base at J, leaving 12 bases unmatched. The CDR3 contains 17 residues. Germline V gives CDR1 SEHNR, CDR2 FQNEAQ (reference sequence). The CDR3: CASSWPGGTEKNTEAFF. Here the CDR3 DNA reads TGTGCCAGCAGCTGGCCTGGAGGGACAGAGAAGAACACTGAAGCTTTCTTT.

The rearrangement uses TRBV5-4 and TRBJ2-5; 10 bases agree with TRBD2. CDR3 length: 15 amino acids. CDR1 is SGHNT, CDR2 YYREEE, per germline (reference sequence). V shed 3 bases and J 3 bases; nucleotides not matched to a gene: 5. The CDR3 region is CASSSQAGGEETQYF. For the CDR3, the DNA is TGTGCCAGCAGCTCTCAAGCGGGAGGGGAAGAGACCCAGTACTTC.

Note on this clone: A read error may produce the germline difference seen at one junction end. V gene TRBV5-1 combines with J gene TRBJ2-1, with a tentative D call TRBD2 (6 bases). The CDR3 covers 13 residues. Per the germline V gene, CDR1 is SGHRS and CDR2 is YFSETQ. Here the CDR3 DNA reads TGCGCCAGCAGCCTGCTTGACTACGGACTAAGCGTCTTC. This encodes CASSLLDYGLSVF.

The J gene is TRBJ2-3, the V gene TRBV27; D may be TRBD2 (6 bases). CDR1 and CDR2 from the germline V gene are MNHEY and SMNVEV (reference sequence). Trimming removed 5 bases from V and 1 base from J, with 16 bases in between. The CDR3 totals 16 residues. Written as DNA, the CDR3 is TGTGCCAGCAGTATGCTCGGGAGTGGTGGCACAGATACGCAGTATTTT. This gives the protein CASSMLGSGGTDTQYF.

The genes are TRBV4-1 and TRBJ2-5; the match to TRBD2 covers 10 bases. Looked up from germline, CDR1 is MGHRA and CDR2 is YSYEKL. The length of the CDR3 is 15 residues. V lost 0 bases and J lost 5; bases outside the gene matches: 3. The CDR3 reads CASSQDGTSVETQYF. In DNA form, the CDR3 reads TGCGCCAGCAGCCAAGATGGGACTAGCGTGGAGACCCAGTACTTC.

This sequence joins TRBV27 and TRBJ1-2; D call uncertain. CDR3 size: 14 residues. V was shortened by 2 bases and J by 4 bases, with 11 bases between the two germline ends. Germline-derived CDR1 and CDR2 are MNHEY and SMNVEV (reference sequence). Written as DNA, the CDR3 is TGTGCCAGCAGTTTAAAGCCCTCGGGCTATGGCTACACCTTC. Encoded protein: CASSLKPSGYGYTF.

The V and J genes are TRBV30 and TRBJ2-2; 7 bases are a match to TRBD1. This CDR3 region has 15 residues. The germline gives CDR1 GTSNPN, CDR2 SVGIG (reference sequence). V dropped 5 bases and J dropped 1; count of bases not matched to a gene: 7. CDR3 region: CAWGARTGNTGELFF. The CDR3 DNA reads TGTGCCTGGGGGGCTCGGACAGGGAACACCGGGGAGCTGTTTTTT.

This chain connects TRBV15 to TRBJ2-7; 9 positions match TRBD1. This CDR3 contains 16 residues. V gave up 2 bases and J gave up 2 bases; unmatched junction bases: 7. Germline CDR1 is LNHNV and CDR2 is YYDKDF (reference sequence). Here the CDR3 reads CATSRRGQGITYEQYF. CDR3 nucleotides: TGTGCCACCAGCAGACGTGGACAGGGGATTACCTACGAGCAGTACTTC.

This clone has more than one count but fewer than ten. The genes are TRBV13 and TRBJ1-2; D might be TRBD1 (6 bases). V was cut by 4 bases and J by 4 bases, with 16 bases left in between. The V gene's germline CDR1 is PRHDT and CDR2 FYEKMQ (reference sequence). The CDR3 extends over 15 amino acids. CDR3: CASSSRSGRGYGYTF. DNA of the CDR3: TGTGCCAGCAGCTCAAGGTCGGGCAGGGGCTATGGCTACACCTTC.

The chain recombines TRBV28 with TRBJ2-7, with 7 bases that match TRBD2. The CDR3 is made up of 17 amino acids. The germline gives CDR1 MDHEN, CDR2 SYDVKM. V shed 1 base and J 5 bases; nucleotides not matched to a gene: 14. CDR3 in DNA: TGTGCCAGCAGTTTATATCCTTCGTTGCGGGAGCCCAACGAGCAGTACTTC. It yields the protein CASSLYPSLREPNEQYF.

V usage is TRBV9 and J usage is TRBJ2-7; D may be TRBD1 (6 bases). Trimming took 0 bases from V and 1 from J, leaving 11 bases between them. CDR3 length equals 15 residues. Germline V gene sequence: CDR1 SGDLS, CDR2 YYNGEE. Here the CDR3 reads CASSVEQGPSYEQYF. The CDR3, as DNA: TGTGCCAGCAGCGTAGAACAGGGACCATCCTACGAGCAGTACTTC.

The genes are TRBV6-5 and TRBJ2-7; 8 bases fit TRBD1. The V gene's germline CDR1 is MNHEY and CDR2 SVGAGI. With 6 bases clipped from V and 2 bases from J, the junction kept 9 bases outside the gene matches. There are 15 residues in the CDR3. The CDR3 DNA is TGTGCCAGCAGGACCGGGACAGGCGTAACCTACGAGCAGTACTTC. As protein: CASRTGTGVTYEQYF.

The count of this clone is one. J is TRBJ2-1 and V is TRBV11-2; TRBD1 might be the D (7 bases). Trimming took 11 bases from V and 3 from J, leaving 17 bases between them. Germline V CDR1 and CDR2: SGHAT, FQNNGV. There are 14 residues in the CDR3. The CDR3 loop reads CAGSRGQSYNEQFF. The CDR3 DNA is TGTGCCGGTTCGCGGGGACAGAGCTACAATGAGCAGTTCTTC.

The V call is TRBV10-3, the J call TRBJ1-1; D gene uncertain. The V end lost 0 bases, the J end lost 0 bases, and 5 bases lay between the germline ends. Germline V gene sequence: CDR1 ENHRY, CDR2 SYGVKD. The length of the CDR3 is 14 residues. In nucleotides, the CDR3 is TGTGCCATCAGTGAGTCAACGGTGAACACTGAAGCTTTCTTT. Protein sequence: CAISESTVNTEAFF.

The chain couples TRBV2 to TRBJ1-4; maybe TRBD1 (6 bases). The length of the CDR3 is 14 residues. Germline V gene data show CDR1 as SNHLY and CDR2 as FYNNEI. Trimming removed 5 bases at V and 7 bases at J, with 14 bases between. The CDR3 here is CASSITGIGEKLFF. CDR3 in DNA: TGTGCCAGCAGTATAACAGGGATCGGTGAAAAACTGTTTTTT.

CDR3 in amino acids: CASSGTDASGYGYTF. CDR3 nucleotide sequence: TGTGCCAGCTCCGGGACTGATGCGTCCGGCTATGGCTACACCTTC. J is TRBJ1-2 and V is TRBV6-1, with D possibly TRBD1 on 5 matching bases. Germline V gene lookup returns CDR1 MNHNS and CDR2 SASEGT. The CDR3 sequence is 15 residues long. Trimming stripped 8 bases from V and 4 bases from J, with 20 bases between.

On this clone itself: This CDR3 is also generated by other DNA sequences in the sample. CDR3 sequence: CASSVSGRAQETQYF. The CDR3 bases are TGTGCCAGCAGCGTTAGCGGGAGGGCCCAAGAGACCCAGTACTTC. The chain recombines TRBV9 with TRBJ2-5; TRBD2 matches at 11 bases. The CDR3 runs to 15 residues. Looked up from germline, CDR1 is SGDLS and CDR2 is YYNGEE. V lost 2 bases, J lost 1 base, and 1 base stayed unmatched.

The genes are TRBV25-1 and TRBJ2-5, with 8 bases that match TRBD2. The CDR3 runs 13 residues. The V gene's germline CDR1 is MGHDK and CDR2 SYGVNS. V lost 7 bases, J lost 2 bases, and 3 bases stayed unmatched. The CDR3 spells CASTGRGQETQYF. The CDR3, as DNA: TGTGCCAGCACCGGGAGGGGTCAAGAGACCCAGTACTTC. Variable domain in full (rest from reference TRBV25-1 and TRBJ2-5): EADIYQTPRYLVIGTGKKITLECSQTMGHDKMYWYQQDPGMELHLIHYSYGVNSTEKGDLSSESTVSRIRTEHFPLTLESARPSHTSQYLCASTGRGQETQYFGPGTRLLVL.

The V gene is TRBV30, the J gene TRBJ2-1; a possible D gene is TRBD2 (5 bases). This CDR3 contains 13 residues. Germline assignment: CDR1 GTSNPN and CDR2 SVGIG (reference sequence). The germline V and J ends were trimmed by 3 bases and 6 bases, with 12 bases remaining between them. CDR3 DNA sequence: TGTGCCTGGAGCGGAGGTCCGGGCAATGAGCAGTTCTTC. Its protein is CAWSGGPGNEQFF.

This chain uses TRBV7-7 with TRBJ2-2; D might be TRBD2 (5 bases). Looked up from germline, CDR1 is SSHAT and CDR2 is FNYEAQ (reference sequence). The CDR3 loop spans 15 amino acids. V shed 4 bases and J shed 5 bases, with 14 bases lying between them. Written as DNA, the CDR3 is TGTGCCAGCAGCTATGGGCTTACTAGTACCGGGGAGCTGTTTTTT. It translates to CASSYGLTSTGELFF.

The chain couples TRBV18 to TRBJ2-7; 7 positions match TRBD1. The CDR3 covers 15 residues. Losses at the gene ends were 3 bases for V and 0 bases for J; bases not matched to a gene: 5. Looked up from germline, CDR1 is KGHSH and CDR2 is LQKENI. CDR3 protein: CASSPGTAPSYEQYF. CDR3 DNA sequence: TGTGCCAGCTCACCCGGGACAGCCCCCTCCTACGAGCAGTACTTC.

The chain recombines TRBV19 with TRBJ1-5; 9 bases are shared with TRBD1. Germline V gene data show CDR1 as LNHDA and CDR2 as SQIVND (reference sequence). Trimming cost V 6 bases and J 2 bases; bases outside gene matches: 5. This CDR3 spans 15 amino acids. The CDR3 nucleotides read TGTGCCAGTAGATTGACAGGGGGTGGCAATCAGCCCCAGCATTTT. Amino acid sequence: CASRLTGGGNQPQHF.

The chain recombines TRBV30 with TRBJ2-3; 10 nucleotides agree with TRBD2. The CDR3 spans 17 residues. The trim removed 0 bases at V and 1 base at J, leaving 7 bases unmatched. Germline lookup yields CDR1 GTSNPN and CDR2 SVGIG (reference sequence). For the CDR3, the DNA is TGTGCCTGGAGTGTAGGGCTAGCGGGAGTGGGCACAGATACGCAGTATTTT. Translating it yields CAWSVGLAGVGTDTQYF.

This chain uses TRBV27 with TRBJ2-6; D remains ambiguous. CDR1 and CDR2 from the germline V gene are MNHEY and SMNVEV (reference sequence). V lost 5 bases and J lost 0, with 8 bases in between. The CDR3 has 15 amino acids. CDR3 in amino acids: CASSRYSSGANVLTF. CDR3 DNA sequence: TGTGCCAGCAGTCGATATAGCTCTGGGGCCAACGTCCTGACTTTC.